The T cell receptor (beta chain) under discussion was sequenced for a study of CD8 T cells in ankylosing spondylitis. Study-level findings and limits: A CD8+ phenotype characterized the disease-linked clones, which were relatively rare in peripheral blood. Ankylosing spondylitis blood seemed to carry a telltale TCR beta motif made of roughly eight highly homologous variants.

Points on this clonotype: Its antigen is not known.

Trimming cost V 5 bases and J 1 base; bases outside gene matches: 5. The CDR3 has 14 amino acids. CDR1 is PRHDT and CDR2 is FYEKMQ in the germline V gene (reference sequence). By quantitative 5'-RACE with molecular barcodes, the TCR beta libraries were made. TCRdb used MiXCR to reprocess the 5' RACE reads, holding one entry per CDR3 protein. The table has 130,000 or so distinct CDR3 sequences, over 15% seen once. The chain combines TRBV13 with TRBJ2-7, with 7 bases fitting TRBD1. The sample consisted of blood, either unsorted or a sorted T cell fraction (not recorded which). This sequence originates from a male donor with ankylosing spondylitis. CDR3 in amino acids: CASSTRDRSYEQYF. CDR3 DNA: TGTGCCAGCAGCACCCGGGACAGATCCTACGAGCAGTACTTC. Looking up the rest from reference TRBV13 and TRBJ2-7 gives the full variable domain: AAGVIQSPRHLIKEKRETATLKCYPIPRHDTVYWYQQGPGQDPQFLISFYEKMQSDKGSIPDRFSAQQFSDYHSELNMSSLELGDSALYFCASSTRDRSYEQYFGPGTRLTVT.